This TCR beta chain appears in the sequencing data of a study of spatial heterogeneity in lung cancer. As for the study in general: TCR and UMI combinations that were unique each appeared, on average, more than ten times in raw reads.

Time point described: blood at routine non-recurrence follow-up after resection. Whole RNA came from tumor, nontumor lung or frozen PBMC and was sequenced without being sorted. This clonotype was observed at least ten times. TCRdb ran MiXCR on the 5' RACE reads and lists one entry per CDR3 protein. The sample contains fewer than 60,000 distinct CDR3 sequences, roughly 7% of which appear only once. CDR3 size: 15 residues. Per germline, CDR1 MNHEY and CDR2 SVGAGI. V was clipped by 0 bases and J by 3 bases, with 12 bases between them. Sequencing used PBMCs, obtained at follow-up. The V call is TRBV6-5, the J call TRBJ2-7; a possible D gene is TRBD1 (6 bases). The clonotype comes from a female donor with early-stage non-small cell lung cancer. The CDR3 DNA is TGTGCCAGCAGTTACTCCCCCCCACAGGGCTACGAGCAGTACTTC. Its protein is CASSYSPPQGYEQYF.